Listed here are 15 T cell receptor beta chains from one sample, sequenced in a study of T-cell reconstitution after alpha-beta-depleted transplantation in children. The authors prepared the TCRbeta library with unique molecular identifiers. TCRdb redid the calling of the PCR reads with MiXCR, one entry per CDR3 protein. The table has about 610,000 distinct CDR3 sequences, about 10% seen once. The sample was PBMCs from the stem cell graft donor, taken from the stem cell graft. These TCRs come from a human donor who donated a stem cell graft to a child with acute myeloid leukemia.

This clonotype has a single count. The J gene is TRBJ2-6, the V gene TRBV27, with D tentatively TRBD1 (6 bases). Deletions cut 3 bases from V and 3 bases from J, with 18 bases between. CDR1 and CDR2 (germline): MNHEY, SMNVEV (reference sequence). The CDR3 totals 18 residues. DNA of the CDR3: TGTGCCAGCAGTTTCATACGTACAGGGTCCGGTGGGGCCAACGTCCTGACTTTC. Protein: CASSFIRTGSGGANVLTF.

This clonotype came up a few times. The gene calls are TRBV20-1 and TRBJ2-5; D call uncertain. CDR1 and CDR2 (germline): DFQATT, SNEGSKA (reference sequence). The ends were cut back, 5 bases at V and 7 bases at J, with 14 bases in the middle. This CDR3 comprises 12 residues. In DNA, the CDR3 is TGCAGTGCTCGTGCCTCCCTAGGGACCCAGTACTTC. Its protein is CSARASLGTQYF.

This clonotype appeared a few times. J is TRBJ2-1 and V is TRBV6-2 or TRBV6-3, with 13 bases matching TRBD2. V lost 4 bases and J lost 6; bases outside the gene matches: 9. CDR1 is MNHEY and CDR2 is SVGEGT in the germline V gene. The CDR3 runs to 17 residues. CDR3 in amino acids: CASSWPGLAGRANEQFF. The CDR3 bases are TGTGCCAGCAGTTGGCCGGGACTAGCGGGACGGGCCAATGAGCAGTTCTTC.

This clonotype was seen ten or more times. The V and J genes are TRBV20-1 and TRBJ2-1; D gene unclear. The CDR3 length is 11 residues. Per germline, CDR1 DFQATT and CDR2 SNEGSKA (reference sequence). Deletions cut 2 bases from V and 10 bases from J, with 9 bases between. CDR3: CSARKDWEQFF. In nucleotides, the CDR3 is TGCAGTGCTAGAAAAGATTGGGAGCAGTTCTTC.

This clonotype was seen only a few times. The chain recombines TRBV6-1 with TRBJ2-2; D is unresolved. Trimming took 3 bases from V and 4 from J, leaving 9 bases between them. This CDR3 spans 14 amino acids. The V gene's germline CDR1 is MNHNS and CDR2 SASEGT. This CDR3 reads CASSELGFTGELFF. DNA of the CDR3: TGTGCCAGCAGTGAGTTAGGGTTCACCGGGGAGCTGTTTTTT.

The sample holds a few counts of this clonotype. The genes are TRBV7-2 and TRBJ1-2; 10 bases fit TRBD1. CDR3 length: 16 amino acids. Germline CDR1 reads SGHTA; CDR2 reads FQGNSA. V trimming: 1 base; J trimming: 1 base; junction bases outside the gene matches: 3. The CDR3 loop reads CASSLVRDRGNYGYTF. The CDR3 coding sequence is TGTGCCAGCAGCTTAGTAAGGGACAGGGGTAACTATGGCTACACCTTC.

The rearrangement joins TRBV29-1 to TRBJ2-5, with 9 bases aligning to TRBD1. Germline CDR1 SQVTM, CDR2 ANQGSEA. V lost 7 bases, J lost 5 bases, and 8 bases stayed unmatched. The CDR3 runs 13 residues. The chain's CDR3 is CSAYRGLGETQYF. The CDR3 nucleotides read TGCAGCGCGTACAGGGGGCTGGGGGAGACCCAGTACTTC.

The table lists this clonotype with a few counts. The genes are TRBV2 and TRBJ2-7, with D perhaps matching TRBD1 (6 bases). This CDR3 spans 15 amino acids. V gave up 6 bases and J gave up 0 bases, with 15 bases separating them. CDR1 SNHLY and CDR2 FYNNEI come from the germline V gene. The CDR3 is CASREAGTISYEQYF. The CDR3 region has the DNA TGTGCCAGCAGAGAGGCCGGGACAATCTCCTACGAGCAGTACTTC.

The V gene is TRBV4-3, the J gene TRBJ2-1; D might be TRBD1 or TRBD2, each matching 5 bases. Trimming stripped 5 bases from V and 7 bases from J, with 12 bases between. The CDR3 totals 13 residues. CDR1 and CDR2 from the germline V gene are LGHNA and YSLEER. CDR3 DNA: TGCGCCAGCAGCTCCTTGTGGGGGAATGAGCAGTTCTTC. This sequence encodes CASSSLWGNEQFF.

The chain joins TRBV19 to TRBJ1-1; TRBD1 is a possible D gene (5 bases). From germline, CDR1 is LNHDA and CDR2 SQIVND (reference sequence). V was pared by 4 bases and J by 4 bases, with 13 bases between. The CDR3 contains 14 residues. The CDR3, as DNA: TGTGCCAGTAGTAGGTGGGGCGATACCACTGAAGCTTTCTTT. Translation: CASSRWGDTTEAFF.

There are many counts of this clonotype. The V and J genes are TRBV10-3 and TRBJ1-2, with D hard to call. V was shortened by 5 bases and J by 4 bases, with 17 bases between the two germline ends. In germline, CDR1 is ENHRY, CDR2 SYGVKD. The CDR3 runs 15 residues. The CDR3 here is CAISLRTAGGYGYTF. The CDR3 coding sequence is TGTGCCATCAGTTTAAGGACGGCCGGCGGCTATGGCTACACCTTC.

This clonotype has at least ten counts. J is TRBJ2-1 and V is TRBV2; no clear D. V lost 6 bases and J lost 4, with 7 bases in between. This CDR3 region has 12 residues. In germline, CDR1 is SNHLY, CDR2 FYNNEI. The CDR3 DNA reads as TGTGCCAGCAGCCATGAGTACAATGAGCAGTTCTTC. It is translated as CASSHEYNEQFF.

CDR3 bases: TGTGCCAGCAGCGTAGGGGCGGGAGTAATCCGAGAGACCCAGTACTTC. Translating gives CASSVGAGVIRETQYF. V gene TRBV9 combines with J gene TRBJ2-5, with 7 bases fitting TRBD2. This CDR3 is built from 16 residues. The J segment lost 4 bases and the V segment lost 0 bases, leaving 9 bases of the junction unmatched. Per the germline V gene, CDR1 is SGDLS and CDR2 is YYNGEE.

This clonotype was recorded many times. The chain joins TRBV5-1 to TRBJ1-2; D is unresolved. Germline V CDR1 and CDR2: SGHRS, YFSETQ. This CDR3 comprises 15 residues. Trimming left V 0 bases short and J 1 base short, with 10 bases between. DNA for the CDR3: TGCGCCAGCAGCTTGGAGGACGGCATTAACTATGGCTACACCTTC. Translated: CASSLEDGINYGYTF.

This clonotype was recorded many times. The chain recombines TRBV5-1 with TRBJ2-5; D is undetermined. The CDR3 runs to 13 residues. Germline-derived CDR1 and CDR2 are SGHRS and YFSETQ. The V and J ends lost 4 bases and 0 bases respectively, with 7 bases between them. CDR3: CASSILYQETQYF. CDR3 DNA sequence: TGCGCCAGCAGCATTTTATACCAAGAGACCCAGTACTTC.